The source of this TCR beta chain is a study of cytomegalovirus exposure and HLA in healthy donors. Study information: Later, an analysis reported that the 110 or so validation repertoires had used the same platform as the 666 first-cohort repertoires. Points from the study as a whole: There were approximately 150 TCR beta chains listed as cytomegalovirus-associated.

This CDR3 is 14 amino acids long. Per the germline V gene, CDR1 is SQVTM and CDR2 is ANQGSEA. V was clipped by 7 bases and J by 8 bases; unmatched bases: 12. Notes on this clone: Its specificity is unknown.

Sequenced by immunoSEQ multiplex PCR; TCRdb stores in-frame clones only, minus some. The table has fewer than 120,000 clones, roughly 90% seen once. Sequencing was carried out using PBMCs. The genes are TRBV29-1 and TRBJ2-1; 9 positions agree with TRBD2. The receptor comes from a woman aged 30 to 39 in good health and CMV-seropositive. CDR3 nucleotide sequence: TGCAGCGCCGCCTCCCCGCGGGGGGGCGATGAGCAGTTCTTC. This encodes CSAASPRGGDEQFF.